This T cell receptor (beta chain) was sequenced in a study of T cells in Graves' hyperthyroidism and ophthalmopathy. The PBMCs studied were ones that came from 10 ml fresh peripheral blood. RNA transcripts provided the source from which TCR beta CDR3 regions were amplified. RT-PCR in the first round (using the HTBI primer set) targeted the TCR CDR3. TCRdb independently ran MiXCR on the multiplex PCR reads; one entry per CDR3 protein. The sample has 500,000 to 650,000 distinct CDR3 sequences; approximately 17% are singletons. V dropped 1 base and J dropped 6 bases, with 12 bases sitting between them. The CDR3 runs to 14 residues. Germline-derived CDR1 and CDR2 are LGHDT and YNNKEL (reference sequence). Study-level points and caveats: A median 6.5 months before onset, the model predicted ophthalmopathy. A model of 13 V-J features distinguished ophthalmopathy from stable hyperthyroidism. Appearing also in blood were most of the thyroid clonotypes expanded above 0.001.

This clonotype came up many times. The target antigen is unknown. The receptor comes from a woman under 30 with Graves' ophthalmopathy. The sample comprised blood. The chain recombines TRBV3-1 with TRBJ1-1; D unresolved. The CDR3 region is CASSQGARIAEAFF. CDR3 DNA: TGTGCCAGCAGCCAAGGCGCAAGAATCGCTGAAGCTTTCTTT.